The TCR beta chain under discussion was sequenced for a study of OX40 agonist ivuxolimab in advanced cancers. Here immunoSEQ multiplex PCR was the method, and the copy in TCRdb shows in-frame clones only, minus some. The table has under 90,000 clones, 86% seen once. This CDR3 spans 15 amino acids. V dropped 4 bases and J dropped 4; count of bases not matched to a gene: 10. CDR1 is SGHDT, CDR2 YYEEEE, per germline. In its sample, this clone was seen once. Its target is not known. Study observations and caveats: Compared with CD4+, CD8+ T cells on average had more expanded clones.

This rearrangement joins TRBV5-6 to TRBJ1-2; 7 nucleotides align to TRBD1. The TCR originated in an adult with an advanced solid tumor such as melanoma, head and neck, liver or kidney cancer. The material was CD4+ or CD8+ T cells sorted from blood, obtained in a trial of the OX40 agonist ivuxolimab. The CDR3 DNA reads as TGTGCCAGCAGCGTGCCGGGACAGCCGTTCTATGGCTACACCTTC. Residues: CASSVPGQPFYGYTF.